One sample yielded the 3 T cell receptor beta chains listed below, sequenced in a study of T cell responses to AZD1222 COVID-19 vaccine. The data were produced by immunoSEQ multiplex PCR, yet TCRdb's version contains in-frame clones alone and is incomplete. The table has about 40,000 clones, 88% seen once. The source material was peripheral blood, sampled 28 days after the second dose of the MenACWY control vaccine. These receptors originate from an adult who received the MenACWY meningococcal vaccine as a control.

This clone occurred a few times. The V gene is TRBV30, the J gene TRBJ1-5; 7 nucleotides line up with TRBD1. Germline lookup yields CDR1 GTSNPN and CDR2 SVGIG (reference sequence). This CDR3 has 14 amino acids. With V trimmed by 4 bases and J by 4 bases, 7 bases remained unmatched. The DNA for the CDR3 is TGTGCCTGGAATGCGGGACAGCAAAATCAGCCCCAGCATTTT. This encodes CAWNAGQQNQPQHF.

The chain has TRBV28 and TRBJ1-5; the D is unclear. The ends were cut back, 6 bases at V and 5 bases at J, with 14 bases in the middle. The CDR3 consists of 14 residues. Germline V lookup: CDR1 MDHEN, CDR2 SYDVKM. Here the CDR3 DNA reads TGTGCCAGCAGGCCCGACAATCCGTATCAGCCCCAGCATTTT. It is translated as CASRPDNPYQPQHF.

The chain employs TRBV30 and TRBJ1-3; 8 bases match TRBD1. CDR3 size: 16 residues. The germline gives CDR1 GTSNPN, CDR2 SVGIG (reference sequence). V gave up 8 bases and J gave up 4 bases; unmatched junction bases: 16. The chain's CDR3 is CAGTPTSRGQGNTIYF. CDR3 nucleotides: TGTGCCGGGACCCCAACCTCCAGGGGGCAAGGAAACACCATATATTTT.